A selection of T cell receptor beta chains follows, all from one sample in a study of blood T cell repertoires in COVID-19. Here immunoSEQ multiplex PCR was the method, and the copy in TCRdb shows in-frame clones only, minus some. In the table there are approximately 170,000 clones, 75% to 90% of which are singletons. Input material: peripheral blood. The receptors were gathered from a human donor in a cohort sampled during active COVID-19. Each CDR3 is given with its conserved first and last residue. The D gene is left open where the match is weak. Only some rows state a clone size, as once, few, many or a class for expanded clones.

abundance	j_gene	v_gene	d_gene	CDR3aa	CDR3nt
.	TRBJ2-5	TRBV4-1	.	CASSQGAQETQYF	TGCGCCAGCAGCCAGGGGGCCCAGGAGACCCAGTACTTC
.	TRBJ2-6	TRBV7-8	.	CASSLAPFSGANVLTF	TGTGCCAGCAGCTTAGCTCCGTTCTCTGGGGCCAACGTCCTGACTTTC
once	TRBJ1-2	TRBV28	TRBD1	CASSSSGTGLYGYTF	TGTGCCAGCAGTTCCTCCGGGACAGGGCTTTATGGCTACACCTTC
.	TRBJ1-5	TRBV29-1	.	CSVGAGDNQPQHF	TGCAGCGTGGGGGCCGGGGACAATCAGCCCCAGCATTTT
.	TRBJ2-2	TRBV19	TRBD1	CASSMGTGLNTGELFF	TGTGCCAGTAGTATGGGGACAGGACTGAACACCGGGGAGCTGTTTTTT
.	TRBJ1-2	TRBV28	TRBD1	CASSWDRAYGYTF	TGTGCCAGCAGTTGGGACAGGGCCTATGGCTACACCTTC
few	TRBJ1-1	TRBV6-2/TRBV6-3	TRBD1	CASSWTGNTEAFF	TGTGCCAGCAGTTGGACAGGGAACACTGAAGCTTTCTTT
.	TRBJ2-7	TRBV14	.	CASSQDNLIYEQYF	TGTGCCAGCAGCCAAGATAATCTTATCTACGAGCAGTACTTC
once	TRBJ2-7	TRBV28	TRBD1	CASSLTGELGEQYF	TGTGCCAGCAGTTTAACAGGGGAACTGGGGGAGCAGTACTTC
.	TRBJ1-2	TRBV5-6	TRBD1	CASSFGQGDGYTF	TGTGCCAGCAGCTTCGGACAGGGTGATGGCTACACCTTC
.	TRBJ1-2	TRBV5-6	TRBD1	CASTLDGRGQGFKGYTF	TGTGCCAGCACCTTGGATGGGCGAGGACAGGGGTTTAAAGGCTACACCTTC
many	TRBJ2-2	TRBV2	TRBD2	CASRGLVNTGELFF	TGTGCCAGCAGGGGACTAGTCAACACCGGGGAGCTGTTTTTT
.	TRBJ2-7	TRBV27	.	CASNGAGPFSEQYF	TGTGCCAGCAATGGGGCAGGGCCCTTTTCGGAGCAGTACTTC
medium-sized	TRBJ1-1	TRBV9	TRBD1	CASSARDRGSTEAFF	TGTGCCAGCAGCGCCCGGGACAGGGGTAGCACTGAAGCTTTCTTT
.	TRBJ1-2	TRBV6-5	.	CASMRGIGGTYGYTF	TGTGCCAGCATGAGAGGGATAGGAGGGACCTATGGCTACACCTTC
.	TRBJ2-7	TRBV7-9	TRBD2	CASSLTSGGWNEQYF	TGTGCCAGCAGCCTAACTAGCGGTGGATGGAACGAGCAGTACTTC
few	TRBJ2-7	TRBV5-1	.	CASRLDTSGEQYF	TGCGCCAGCAGATTGGACACCTCGGGGGAGCAGTACTTC
.	TRBJ1-6	TRBV7-9	.	CASGQEYNSPLHF	TGTGCCAGCGGGCAGGAATATAATTCACCCCTCCACTTT
few	TRBJ1-5	TRBV19	TRBD1	CASSRYQGASNQPQHF	TGTGCCAGTAGTAGATACCAGGGGGCTAGCAATCAGCCCCAGCATTTT
.	TRBJ2-5	TRBV27	TRBD2	CASSLALAGETQYF	TGTGCCAGCAGTTTAGCCCTAGCGGGAGAGACCCAGTACTTC
.	TRBJ2-1	TRBV30	TRBD2	CAWSVPAGSHNEQFF	TGTGCCTGGAGTGTACCAGCGGGGAGCCACAATGAGCAGTTCTTC
.	TRBJ1-2	TRBV7-2	TRBD1	CASRGQSYGYTF	TGTGCCAGCAGGGGACAGTCCTATGGCTACACCTTC
.	TRBJ1-6	TRBV10-1	.	CASSEGTQAPLHF	TGCGCCAGCAGTGAAGGAACGCAGGCACCCCTCCACTTT
.	TRBJ1-2	TRBV28	.	CASSSQMSYGYTF	TGTGCCAGCAGTTCCCAAATGAGCTATGGCTACACCTTC
.	TRBJ1-5	TRBV6-2/TRBV6-3	.	CASSYGRQAEGNQPQHF	TGTGCCAGCAGTTACGGGAGACAGGCCGAGGGCAATCAGCCCCAGCATTTT
.	TRBJ1-6	TRBV9	.	CASSVVLSGAQNNSPLHF	TGTGCCAGCAGCGTAGTATTATCAGGGGCGCAAAATAATTCACCCCTCCACTTT
.	TRBJ1-3	TRBV30	.	CAWNAVSGNTIYF	TGTGCCTGGAACGCGGTTTCAGGAAACACCATATATTTT
.	TRBJ2-3	TRBV5-4	TRBD1	CASSGRTGGTDTQYF	TGTGCCAGCAGCGGCCGGACAGGGGGCACAGATACGCAGTATTTT
.	TRBJ2-3	TRBV9	TRBD1	CASSRRTGSTDTQYF	TGTGCCAGCAGCCGTCGGACAGGGAGCACAGATACGCAGTATTTT
.	TRBJ1-5	TRBV28	.	CASSGRGQPQHF	TGTGCCAGCAGTGGGAGGGGCCAGCCCCAGCATTTT
.	TRBJ1-5	TRBV2	TRBD1	CASSEQGASNQPQHF	TGTGCCAGCAGTGAACAGGGGGCTTCGAATCAGCCCCAGCATTTT
.	TRBJ1-1	TRBV3-1/TRBV3-2	.	CASSRQWVNTEAFF	TGTGCCAGCAGCCGACAGTGGGTTAACACTGAAGCTTTCTTT
.	TRBJ2-2	TRBV11-3	.	CASSLDSANTGELFF	TGTGCCAGCAGCTTAGACAGCGCGAACACCGGGGAGCTGTTTTTT
.	TRBJ2-2	TRBV7-2	.	CASSLGVRRELFF	TGTGCCAGCAGCTTAGGGGTGCGGCGGGAGCTGTTTTTT
.	TRBJ1-2	TRBV6-1	.	CASSERAQNYGYTF	TGTGCCAGCAGTGAGAGGGCACAAAACTATGGCTACACCTTC
.	TRBJ2-1	TRBV7-3	TRBD1	CASSFRDRETDEQFF	TGTGCCAGCAGCTTTCGGGACAGGGAGACGGATGAGCAGTTCTTC
once	TRBJ1-1	TRBV6-5	TRBD1	CASRRDRGNTEAFF	TGTGCCAGCAGAAGAGACAGGGGGAACACTGAAGCTTTCTTT